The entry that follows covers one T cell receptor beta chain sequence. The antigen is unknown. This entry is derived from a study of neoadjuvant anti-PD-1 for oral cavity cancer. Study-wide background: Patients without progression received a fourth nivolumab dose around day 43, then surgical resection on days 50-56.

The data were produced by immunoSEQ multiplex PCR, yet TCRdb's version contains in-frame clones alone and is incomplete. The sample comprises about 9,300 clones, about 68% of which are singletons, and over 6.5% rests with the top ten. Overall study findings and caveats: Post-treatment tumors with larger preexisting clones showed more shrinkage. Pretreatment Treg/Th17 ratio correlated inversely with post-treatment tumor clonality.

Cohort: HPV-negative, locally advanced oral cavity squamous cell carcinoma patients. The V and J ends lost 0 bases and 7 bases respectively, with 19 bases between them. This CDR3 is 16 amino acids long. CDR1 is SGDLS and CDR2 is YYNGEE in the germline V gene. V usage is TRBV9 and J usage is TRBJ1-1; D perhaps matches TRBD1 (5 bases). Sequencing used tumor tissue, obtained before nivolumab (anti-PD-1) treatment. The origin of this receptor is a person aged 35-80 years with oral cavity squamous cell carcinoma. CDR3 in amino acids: CASSVGLQATGGEAFF. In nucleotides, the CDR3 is TGTGCCAGCAGCGTAGGGCTACAGGCCACCGGGGGTGAAGCTTTCTTT.